These T cell receptor beta chains were read from a single sample in a study of blood T cells in healthy people across ages. TCRdb recomputed calls from the 5' RACE reads with MiXCR, one row per CDR3 protein. The sample holds roughly 1.5 million distinct CDR3 sequences, 35% to 45% seen once. Source material: blood. The receptors originated from a woman between 18 and 30 years old in good health. Both conserved end residues are part of each CDR3. D genes are given only for firm matches. The listing skips clone size in some rows; elsewhere it reads once, few, many or a size class.

J: TRBJ2-5; D: -; size: -; V: TRBV12-3/TRBV12-4; DNA: TGTGCCAGCAGTGTAAGGGGGGCGCGGGAGACCCAGTACTTC; CDR3: CASSVRGARETQYF
J: TRBJ2-5; D: TRBD2; size: -; V: TRBV7-8; DNA: TGTGCCAGCAGTCCTACTAGACTAGCGGGGGGTTATAGAGAGACCCAGTACTTC; CDR3: CASSPTRLAGGYRETQYF
J: TRBJ2-7; D: TRBD2; size: -; V: TRBV2; DNA: TGTGCCGGTACCGGGACTAGGACCGTCCACGAGCAGTACTTC; CDR3: CAGTGTRTVHEQYF
J: TRBJ1-1; D: -; size: -; V: TRBV20-1; DNA: TGCAGTGCGAGACGCAGGGTACTTGCCACTGAAGCTTTCTTT; CDR3: CSARRRVLATEAFF
J: TRBJ1-1; D: TRBD1; size: -; V: TRBV10-3; DNA: TGTGCCATCAGCACAGGGGTAACTGAAGCTTTCTTT; CDR3: CAISTGVTEAFF
J: TRBJ2-7; D: -; size: few; V: TRBV6-5; DNA: TGTGCCAGCAGTTTAGTCAGGAACTACGAGCAGTACTTC; CDR3: CASSLVRNYEQYF
J: TRBJ2-7; D: TRBD2; size: few; V: TRBV29-1; DNA: TGCAGCGTTGCTGGACTAGCGGGGGTGTCCTACGAGCAGTACTTC; CDR3: CSVAGLAGVSYEQYF
J: TRBJ1-6; D: -; size: few; V: TRBV4-1; DNA: TGCGCCAGCAGCCAAGAAGGGCTCGGGGCCAATTCACCCCTCCACTTT; CDR3: CASSQEGLGANSPLHF
J: TRBJ1-4; D: -; size: -; V: TRBV6-5; DNA: TGTGCCAGCAGCGGACACCCGAGGGAAAAACTGTTTTTT; CDR3: CASSGHPREKLFF
J: TRBJ2-4; D: TRBD1; size: -; V: TRBV12-3/TRBV12-4; DNA: TGTGCCAGCAGTAACCGCCCAGGGGGCCGAGGAAACATTCAGTACTTC; CDR3: CASSNRPGGRGNIQYF
J: TRBJ2-2; D: -; size: few; V: TRBV28; DNA: TGTGCCAGCGGAAAACAAACCGGGGAGCTGTTTTTT; CDR3: CASGKQTGELFF
J: TRBJ1-1; D: -; size: -; V: TRBV18; DNA: TGTGCCAGCTCAACCGGTCAGGGTCGGGAAGCTTTCTTT; CDR3: CASSTGQGREAFF
J: TRBJ1-3; D: -; size: once; V: TRBV4-3; DNA: TGCGCCAGCAGCCAAGTGGGGGGGTTCGGAAACACCATATATTTT; CDR3: CASSQVGGFGNTIYF
J: TRBJ2-1; D: -; size: many; V: TRBV20-1; DNA: TGCAGTGCTAGTCCTACCGGGCCCTACAATGAGCAGTTCTTC; CDR3: CSASPTGPYNEQFF
J: TRBJ1-5; D: TRBD1; size: -; V: TRBV20-1; DNA: TGCAGTGCTAGCGGCTCGGGACAGGGCAATCAGCCCCAGCATTTT; CDR3: CSASGSGQGNQPQHF
J: TRBJ2-1; D: -; size: few; V: TRBV4-3; DNA: TGCGCCAGCAGCCAGGACACCTCGACCCGTGGCCAGTTCTTC; CDR3: CASSQDTSTRGQFF
J: TRBJ2-1; D: TRBD1; size: few; V: TRBV7-2; DNA: TGTGCCAGCAGCTCCGGACAGGTAAATGAGCAGTTCTTC; CDR3: CASSSGQVNEQFF
J: TRBJ2-1; D: -; size: many; V: TRBV29-1; DNA: TGCAGCGCCCAGGGACGGGTAGTATTAAATGAGCAGTTCTTC; CDR3: CSAQGRVVLNEQFF
J: TRBJ1-2; D: -; size: -; V: TRBV3-1; DNA: TGTGCCAGCAGCCGGAACAGGGATAACTATGACTACACCTTC; CDR3: CASSRNRDNYDYTF
J: TRBJ2-7; D: -; size: few; V: TRBV20-1; DNA: TGCAGTGCTAGAGATGGAGGCAGGGTCGAACACGAGCAGTACTTC; CDR3: CSARDGGRVEHEQYF
J: TRBJ1-1; D: -; size: few; V: TRBV2; DNA: TGTGCCAGCAGTGATCCCAGGGCGGCGAACACTGAAGCTTTCTTT; CDR3: CASSDPRAANTEAFF
J: TRBJ2-3; D: TRBD2; size: few; V: TRBV20-1; DNA: TGCAGTGCTAGAGATAGCGGGACTAGCGAGGGAACGCAGTATTTT; CDR3: CSARDSGTSEGTQYF
J: TRBJ2-5; D: -; size: -; V: TRBV4-3; DNA: TGCGCCAGCAGCCTCGCCCCAGCAGGCCAGATTGGAAATGAGCAGTACTTC; CDR3: CASSLAPAGQIGNEQYF
J: TRBJ2-7; D: -; size: -; V: TRBV29-1; DNA: TGCAGCGTGGCGGGACCTCTTGAGGGCGAGCAGTACTTC; CDR3: CSVAGPLEGEQYF
J: TRBJ1-2; D: -; size: -; V: TRBV28; DNA: TGTGCCAGCAGGGTAGGGGGGGTCGGTAGTGGCTACACCTTC; CDR3: CASRVGGVGSGYTF
J: TRBJ2-5; D: -; size: -; V: TRBV27; DNA: TGTGCCAGCAGTGCAATCACCGGGTCTCAAGAGACCCAGTACTTC; CDR3: CASSAITGSQETQYF
J: TRBJ1-5; D: -; size: -; V: TRBV2; DNA: TGTGTCAGCAGAGAACAGGGTACGAACGTTCAGCCCCAGCATTTT; CDR3: CVSREQGTNVQPQHF
J: TRBJ1-1; D: TRBD1; size: -; V: TRBV7-2; DNA: TGTGCCAGCAGCTGGGACAGGGACAGGACTGAAGCTTTCTTT; CDR3: CASSWDRDRTEAFF
J: TRBJ2-1; D: -; size: few; V: TRBV5-1; DNA: TGCGCCAGCAGCTGGGAGGGGGGGTCCGGTTCCTACAATGAGCAGTTCTTC; CDR3: CASSWEGGSGSYNEQFF
J: TRBJ1-5; D: -; size: -; V: TRBV27; DNA: TGTGCCAGCAGTGGGGCTAGCAATCAGCCCCAGCATTTT; CDR3: CASSGASNQPQHF